These 19 T cell receptor beta chains share one sample of origin, sequenced in a study of cytomegalovirus exposure and HLA in healthy donors. The PCR employed 60 Vbeta primers together with 13 Jbeta primers. TCRdb's table, derived via immunoSEQ multiplex PCR, lists solely in-frame clones and lacks some. The table includes about 140,000 clones, 78% detected once. Material for sequencing was PBMCs. The receptor set was obtained from a male donor in good health and CMV-seronegative.

V and J are TRBV6-4 and TRBJ2-3; 7 bases fit TRBD1. Germline V gives CDR1 MRHNA, CDR2 SNTAGT. This CDR3 is built from 14 residues. J lost 4 bases, V lost 6 bases, and 7 bases had no gene match. The CDR3 reads CASRQRGPPDTQYF. In DNA form, the CDR3 reads TGTGCCAGCAGACAGAGGGGGCCCCCAGATACGCAGTATTTT.

The chain has TRBV21-1 and TRBJ2-7; TRBD1, the D gene given by the table, was not confirmed from the DNA. TRBV21-1 is termed a pseudogene. CDR3 length: 14 amino acids. CDR3 amino acids: CASFHQDRGYEQYF. CDR3 DNA: TGTGCCAGCTTCCACCAGGACAGGGGCTACGAGCAGTACTTC.

The rearrangement uses TRBV12-5 and TRBJ1-1, with no clear D. The CDR3 consists of 15 residues. V lost 5 bases and J lost 5, with 18 bases in between. Per germline, CDR1 LGHNT and CDR2 FRNRAP. CDR3 amino acids: CASGLTTLYPTEAFF. The CDR3 DNA is TGTGCTAGTGGTCTAACCACCCTATACCCGACTGAAGCTTTCTTT.

The chain links TRBV29-1 to TRBJ2-1; no clear D. V shed 6 bases and J shed 2 bases, with 5 bases lying between them. The length of the CDR3 is 11 residues. The germline CDR1 and CDR2 sequences are SQVTM and ANQGSEA. The CDR3, as DNA: TGCAGCGTCCAAACCTACAATGAGCAGTTCTTC. This sequence encodes CSVQTYNEQFF.

This chain connects TRBV10-3 to TRBJ2-5; possibly TRBD2 for D (6 bases). The germline V gene encodes CDR1 ENHRY and CDR2 SYGVKD. V was cut by 3 bases and J by 5 bases, with 19 bases left in between. The CDR3 runs 16 residues. DNA for the CDR3: TGTGCCATCAGTGAAACTCCGGGACTTGGGAGGGAGACCCAGTACTTC. Translated, it gives CAISETPGLGRETQYF.

This chain uses TRBV7-8 with TRBJ2-7; D is perhaps TRBD1 (6 bases). Trimming took off 0 bases at V and 2 bases at J, with 11 bases between the two ends. Germline V gene lookup returns CDR1 SGHVS and CDR2 FQNEAQ. The CDR3 spans 15 residues. The chain's CDR3 is CASSLAVTGAYEQYF. CDR3 bases: TGTGCCAGCAGCTTAGCGGTGACAGGAGCCTACGAGCAGTACTTC.

The chain recombines TRBV7-9 with TRBJ1-2, with TRBD1 matching over 9 bases. This CDR3 has 17 residues. Germline CDR1 reads SEHNR; CDR2 reads FQNEAQ (reference sequence). J was trimmed by 7 bases and V by 6 bases; bases with no gene match: 18. The CDR3 here is CASRRTRGNRGLRGYTF. Written as DNA, the CDR3 is TGTGCCAGCAGGCGAACCCGGGGGAACAGGGGGCTGCGTGGCTACACCTTC.

This chain uses TRBV10-3 with TRBJ2-1; 10 bases align to TRBD2. The V gene's germline CDR1 is ENHRY and CDR2 SYGVKD. The CDR3 loop spans 14 amino acids. V dropped 4 bases and J dropped 5; count of bases not matched to a gene: 2. CDR3 sequence: CAISVSGGHNEQFF. CDR3 nucleotide sequence: TGTGCCATCAGTGTTAGCGGGGGGCACAATGAGCAGTTCTTC.

This chain links TRBV25-1 with TRBJ1-2; 8 bases map to TRBD1. Unmatched junction bases numbered 9, after V lost 0 bases and J lost 6 bases. This CDR3 is 16 amino acids long. Per the germline V gene, CDR1 is MGHDK and CDR2 is SYGVNS. The CDR3 protein is CASSEYQVRRGHGYTF. In DNA, the CDR3 is TGTGCCAGCAGTGAATATCAGGTCCGCAGGGGGCATGGCTACACCTTC.

The rearrangement links TRBV7-3 to TRBJ2-3; 10 bases line up with TRBD2. This CDR3 has 17 residues. Germline CDR1 SGHTA, CDR2 FQGTGA. V lost 0 bases, J lost 3 bases, and 6 bases stayed unmatched. As DNA, the CDR3 is TGTGCCAGCAGCTTAACGGGTAGCGGGGGGTGGACAGATACGCAGTATTTT. Protein: CASSLTGSGGWTDTQYF.

The chain is built from TRBV6-6 and TRBJ1-2; 8 bases fit TRBD1. Trimming cost V 4 bases and J 7 bases; bases outside gene matches: 8. CDR1 is MNHNY and CDR2 is SVGAGI in the germline V gene (reference sequence). This CDR3 is built from 14 residues. The CDR3 reads CASSLGQGVGGYTF. The CDR3, as DNA: TGTGCCAGCAGTTTAGGACAGGGAGTCGGTGGCTACACCTTC.

The chain recombines TRBV5-1 with TRBJ2-1; D may be TRBD1 (5 bases). CDR1 is SGHRS and CDR2 is YFSETQ in the germline V gene. There are 15 residues in the CDR3. The germline V and J ends were trimmed by 0 bases and 4 bases, with 11 bases remaining between them. CDR3 nucleotide sequence: TGCGCCAGCAGCTTGGTAGGGGCCCAATACAATGAGCAGTTCTTC. Translated, it gives CASSLVGAQYNEQFF.

The J gene is TRBJ2-1, the V gene TRBV4-3; 7 nucleotides align to TRBD1. Trimming cost V 0 bases and J 4 bases; bases outside gene matches: 3. The V gene's germline CDR1 is LGHNA and CDR2 YSLEER. The CDR3 has 15 amino acids. CDR3 DNA sequence: TGCGCCAGCAGCCAAGAAGGACAGGAATACAATGAGCAGTTCTTC. Translating it yields CASSQEGQEYNEQFF.

The rearrangement links TRBV30 to TRBJ2-5; possible D gene TRBD1, 5 bases. Germline values: CDR1 GTSNPN, CDR2 SVGIG (reference sequence). The CDR3 is 16 residues long. Trimming removed 3 bases at V and 4 bases at J, with 21 bases between. The CDR3 sequence: CAWSEGHRNFGETQYF. The CDR3 nucleotides read TGTGCCTGGAGCGAAGGACATCGGAACTTCGGAGAGACCCAGTACTTC.

V usage is TRBV4-3 and J usage is TRBJ2-5, with 7 bases matching TRBD1. Per germline, CDR1 LGHNA and CDR2 YSLEER. This CDR3 is built from 14 residues. The junction had 3 bases not matched to a gene; V was cut back by 1 base and J by 4 bases. The CDR3 reads CASSQGRTGETQYF. The CDR3 coding sequence is TGCGCCAGCAGCCAAGGGAGGACAGGAGAGACCCAGTACTTC.

The chain carries TRBV5-1 and TRBJ2-1, with 7 bases fitting TRBD1. The CDR3 sequence is 14 residues long. Germline V gene data show CDR1 as SGHRS and CDR2 as YFSETQ. J was trimmed by 7 bases and V by 0 bases; bases with no gene match: 4. CDR3 coding DNA: TGCGCCAGCAGCTTGGGACAGGGCGAAAATGAGCAGTTCTTC. Its protein is CASSLGQGENEQFF.

In this sample, this clone turned up a few times. The rearrangement joins TRBV5-1 to TRBJ2-7; D ambiguous. This CDR3 contains 12 residues. The germline V gene encodes CDR1 SGHRS and CDR2 YFSETQ. The V gene lost 8 bases and the J gene lost 3 bases, with 12 bases spanning the gap. CDR3 amino acids: CASMSSHYEQYF. DNA of the CDR3: TGCGCCAGTATGTCAAGCCACTACGAGCAGTACTTC.

The chain employs TRBV11-2 and TRBJ2-1, with TRBD2 identical over 11 bases. Germline V gene sequence: CDR1 SGHAT, CDR2 FQNNGV. V was pared by 5 bases and J by 14 bases, with 14 bases of the junction left unmatched. The CDR3 covers 15 residues. The CDR3 coding sequence is TGTGCCAGCAGCCCAACGGGGACTAGCGGCAGTATTGAGTTCTTC. It codes for CASSPTGTSGSIEFF.

The CDR3 sequence is CASSVEPGGELGAFF. For the CDR3, the DNA is TGTGCCAGCAGCGTAGAACCGGGGGGGGAACTTGGAGCTTTCTTT. The chain carries TRBV9 and TRBJ1-1, with D possibly being TRBD1 (5 bases). This CDR3 has 15 residues. Per the germline V gene, CDR1 is SGDLS and CDR2 is YYNGEE. The V end was cut by 0 bases, the J end by 10 bases, with 19 bases between.